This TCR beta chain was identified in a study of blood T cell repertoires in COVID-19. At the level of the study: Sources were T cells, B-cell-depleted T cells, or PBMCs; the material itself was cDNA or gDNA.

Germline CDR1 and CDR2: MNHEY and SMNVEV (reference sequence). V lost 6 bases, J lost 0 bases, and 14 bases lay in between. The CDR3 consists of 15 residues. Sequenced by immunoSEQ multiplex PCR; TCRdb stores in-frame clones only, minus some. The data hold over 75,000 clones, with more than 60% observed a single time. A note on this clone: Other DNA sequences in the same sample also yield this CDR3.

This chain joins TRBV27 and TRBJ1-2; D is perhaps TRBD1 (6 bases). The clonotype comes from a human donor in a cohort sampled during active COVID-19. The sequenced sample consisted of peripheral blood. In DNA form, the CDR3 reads TGTGCCAGCAGCTTGGCGGGGGGCGCTAACTATGGCTACACCTTC. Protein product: CASSLAGGANYGYTF.